These T cell receptor beta chains were read from a single sample in a study of CD8+ T cells in alopecia areata. Assay: immunoSEQ multiplex PCR; the TCRdb copy retains only in-frame clones and omits some. The table records 35,000 to 45,000 clones, 45% to 70% of them present only once. The sample comprised CD4+ Tregs sorted from blood. These receptor sequences come from a human donor with alopecia areata. Both conserved end residues are part of each CDR3. The D gene is left open where the match is weak. Some rows have no size entry. The others give once, few or many, or a class for an expanded clone.

clone_size j_call v_call d_call cdr3_nt cdr3_aa
- TRBJ1-6 TRBV6-6 - TGTGCCAGCAGTTACTCGGACAGTAGGTCCCTCCACTTT CASSYSDSRSLHF
- TRBJ2-3 TRBV2 - TGTGCCAGCAGCGAAAGCCCTTCTGGTAGCACAGGTACGCAGTATTTT CASSESPSGSTGTQYF
- TRBJ2-3 TRBV29-1 TRBD2 TGCAGCGTGGAGCGGGGGGTCCGGGATACGCAGTATTTT CSVERGVRDTQYF
few TRBJ2-3 TRBV7-2 - TGTGCCAGCAGCTTCACAGATACGCAGTATTTT CASSFTDTQYF
- TRBJ1-2 TRBV28 TRBD1 TGTGCCAGCAGCACCGGGACAGCCTATGGCTACACCTTC CASSTGTAYGYTF
- TRBJ2-7 TRBV15 - TGTGCCACCAGCAGAGGGACCAGCTCGAGCTCCTACGAGCAGTACTTC CATSRGTSSSSYEQYF
- TRBJ1-5 TRBV4-2 - TGTGCCAGCAGCCAAGATCAGGCAGACATCAAGCCCCAGCATTTT CASSQDQADIKPQHF
medium-sized TRBJ2-3 TRBV28 TRBD2 TGTGCCAGCAGTTTCGGACTAGCGGGAGGGCGGCGCACAGATACGCAGTATTTT CASSFGLAGGRRTDTQYF
- TRBJ2-7 TRBV10-3 TRBD1 TGTGCCATCAGTGAGACAGGGGGCCTCTACTTC CAISETGGLYF
- TRBJ1-5 TRBV28 - TGTGCCAGCAGTTTAGCCACAGGTCGGTATCAGCCCCAGCATTTT CASSLATGRYQPQHF
few TRBJ1-1 TRBV6-6 - TGTGCCAGCACCCTTCAGAACACTGAAGCTTTCTTT CASTLQNTEAFF